Listed here are 2 T cell receptor beta chains from one sample, sequenced in a study of cytomegalovirus exposure and HLA in healthy donors. In the PCR, 60 Vbeta and 13 Jbeta primers were used. Only in-frame clones appear in the TCRdb table, and some are missing; sequencing was by immunoSEQ multiplex PCR. The sample has approximately 110,000 clones, around 85% seen once. Input material: PBMCs. The receptors were gathered from a young man in good health and CMV-seropositive.

This chain joins TRBV4-1 and TRBJ2-3; D might be TRBD2 (7 bases). The V gene's germline CDR1 is MGHRA and CDR2 YSYEKL. The V end lost 1 base, the J end lost 6 bases, and 20 bases lay between the germline ends. The CDR3 spans 17 residues. This chain's CDR3 is CASSQGGGRGPTDTQYF. CDR3 bases: TGCGCCAGCAGCCAAGGAGGGGGGCGGGGGCCGACCGATACGCAGTATTTT.

The CDR3 is CASGDRGSYEQYF. CDR3 sequence (DNA): TGTGCCAGTGGGGACAGGGGGTCCTACGAGCAGTACTTC. This chain links TRBV2 with TRBJ2-7; TRBD1 agrees at 11 bases. Germline V gene data show CDR1 as SNHLY and CDR2 as FYNNEI. This CDR3 is 13 amino acids long. J gave up 1 base and V 9 bases, and 2 bases lay outside the gene matches.